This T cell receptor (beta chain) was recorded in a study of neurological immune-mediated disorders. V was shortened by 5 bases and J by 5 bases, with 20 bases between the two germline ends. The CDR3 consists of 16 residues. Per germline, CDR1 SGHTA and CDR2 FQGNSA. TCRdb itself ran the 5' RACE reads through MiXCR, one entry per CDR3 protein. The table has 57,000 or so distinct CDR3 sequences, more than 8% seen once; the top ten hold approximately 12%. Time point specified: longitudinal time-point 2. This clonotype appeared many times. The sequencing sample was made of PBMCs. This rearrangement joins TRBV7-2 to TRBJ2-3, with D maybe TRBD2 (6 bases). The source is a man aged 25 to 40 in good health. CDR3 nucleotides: TGTGCCAGCAGCCCGGTCCGGGACTCGCGGGGAGATACGCAGTATTTT. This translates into CASSPVRDSRGDTQYF.